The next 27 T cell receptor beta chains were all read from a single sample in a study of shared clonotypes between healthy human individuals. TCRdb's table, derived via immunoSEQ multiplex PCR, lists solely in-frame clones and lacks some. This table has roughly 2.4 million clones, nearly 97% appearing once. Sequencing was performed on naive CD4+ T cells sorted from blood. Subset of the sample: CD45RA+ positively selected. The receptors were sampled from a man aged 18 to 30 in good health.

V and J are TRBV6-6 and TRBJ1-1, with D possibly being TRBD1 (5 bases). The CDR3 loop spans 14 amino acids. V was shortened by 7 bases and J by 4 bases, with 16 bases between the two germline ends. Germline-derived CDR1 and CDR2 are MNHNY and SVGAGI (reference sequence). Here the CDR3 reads CASTRTGGSTEAFF. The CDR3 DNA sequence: TGTGCCAGCACTCGCACTGGGGGGAGCACTGAAGCTTTCTTT.

The CDR3 DNA sequence: TGTGCCAGCATTGCCAGCGGAGATAGCCATGGCTACACCTTC. Its protein product is CASIASGDSHGYTF. This chain joins TRBV28 and TRBJ1-2, with D unresolved. CDR3 size: 14 residues. Deletions cut 7 bases from V and 6 bases from J, with 18 bases between. From germline, CDR1 is MDHEN and CDR2 SYDVKM.

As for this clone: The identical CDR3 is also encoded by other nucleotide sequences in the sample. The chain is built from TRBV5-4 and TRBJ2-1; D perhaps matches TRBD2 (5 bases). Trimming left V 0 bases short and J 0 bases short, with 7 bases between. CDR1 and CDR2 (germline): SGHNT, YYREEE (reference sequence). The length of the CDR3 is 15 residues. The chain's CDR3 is CASSLEGSSYNEQFF. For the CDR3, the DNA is TGTGCCAGCAGCTTGGAAGGGAGCTCCTACAATGAGCAGTTCTTC.

The CDR3 bases are TGTGCCAGCAGCCCTAGGCCTGCGGGGGATACGCAGTATTTT. Amino acids: CASSPRPAGDTQYF. This sequence joins TRBV6-4 and TRBJ2-3, with D tentatively TRBD2 (6 bases). Germline V gene data show CDR1 as MRHNA and CDR2 as SNTAGT. The V end was cut by 6 bases, the J end by 6 bases, with 16 bases between. The CDR3 sequence is 14 residues long.

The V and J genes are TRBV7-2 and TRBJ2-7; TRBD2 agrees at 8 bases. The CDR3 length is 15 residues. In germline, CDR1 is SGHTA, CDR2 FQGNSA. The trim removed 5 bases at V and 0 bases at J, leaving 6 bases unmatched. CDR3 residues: CASSVGLEISYEQYF. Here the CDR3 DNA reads TGTGCCAGCAGCGTGGGACTAGAAATCTCCTACGAGCAGTACTTC. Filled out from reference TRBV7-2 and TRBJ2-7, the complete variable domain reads GAGVSQSPSNKVTEKGKDVELRCDPISGHTALYWYRQSLGQGLEFLIYFQGNSAPDKSGLPSDRFSAERTGGSVSTLTIQRTQQEDSAVYLCASSVGLEISYEQYFGPGTRLTVT.

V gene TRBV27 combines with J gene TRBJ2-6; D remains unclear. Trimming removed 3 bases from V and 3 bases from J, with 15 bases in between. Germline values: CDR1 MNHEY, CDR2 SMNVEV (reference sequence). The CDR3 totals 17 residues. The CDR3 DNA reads TGTGCCAGCAGTTTTGGCAGAGCCTCGGTTGGGGCCAACGTCCTGACTTTC. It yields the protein CASSFGRASVGANVLTF.

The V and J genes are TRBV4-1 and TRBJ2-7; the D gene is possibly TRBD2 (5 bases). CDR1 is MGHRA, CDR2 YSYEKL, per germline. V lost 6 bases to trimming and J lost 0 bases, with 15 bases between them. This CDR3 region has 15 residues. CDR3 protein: CASRSASSHSYEQYF. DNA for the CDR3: TGCGCCAGCAGGAGCGCTAGCTCCCACTCCTACGAGCAGTACTTC.

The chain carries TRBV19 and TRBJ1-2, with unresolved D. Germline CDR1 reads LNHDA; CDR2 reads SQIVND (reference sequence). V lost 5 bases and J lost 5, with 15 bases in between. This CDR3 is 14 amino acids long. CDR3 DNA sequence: TGTGCCAGTAGTTCGTACCCGGGAGGATATGGCTACACCTTC. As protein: CASSSYPGGYGYTF.

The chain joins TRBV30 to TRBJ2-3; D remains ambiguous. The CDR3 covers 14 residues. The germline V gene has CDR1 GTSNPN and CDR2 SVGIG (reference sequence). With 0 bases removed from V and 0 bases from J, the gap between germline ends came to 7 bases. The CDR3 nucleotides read TGTGCCTGGAGTGTGGCCCTTAGCACAGATACGCAGTATTTT. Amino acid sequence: CAWSVALSTDTQYF.

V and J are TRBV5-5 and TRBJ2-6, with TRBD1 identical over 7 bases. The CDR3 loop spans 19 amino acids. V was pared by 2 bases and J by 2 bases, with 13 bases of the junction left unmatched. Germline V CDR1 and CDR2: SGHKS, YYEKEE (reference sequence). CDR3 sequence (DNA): TGTGCCAGCAGCTTTCTGCCAGGGGGTTTGTCCACTGGGGCCAACGTCCTGACTTTC. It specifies CASSFLPGGLSTGANVLTF. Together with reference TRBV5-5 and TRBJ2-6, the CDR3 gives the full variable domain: DAGVTQSPTHLIKTRGQQVTLRCSPISGHKSVSWYQQVLGQGPQFIFQYYEKEERGRGNFPDRFSARQFPNYSSELNVNALLLGDSALYLCASSFLPGGLSTGANVLTFGAGSRLTVL.

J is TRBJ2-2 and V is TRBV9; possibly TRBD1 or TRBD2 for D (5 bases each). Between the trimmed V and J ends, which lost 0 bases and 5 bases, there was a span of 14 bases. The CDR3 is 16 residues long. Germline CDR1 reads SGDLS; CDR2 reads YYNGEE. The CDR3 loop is CASSVEPGSGTGELFF. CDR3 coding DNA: TGTGCCAGCAGCGTAGAGCCAGGGTCGGGGACCGGGGAGCTGTTTTTT.

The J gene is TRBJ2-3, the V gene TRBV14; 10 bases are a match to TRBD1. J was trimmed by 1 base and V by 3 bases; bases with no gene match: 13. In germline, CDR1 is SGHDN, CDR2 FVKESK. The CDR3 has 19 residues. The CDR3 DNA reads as TGTGCCAGCAGCCACCGAAGATGGGGACAGGGGCAGCGCACAGATACGCAGTATTTT. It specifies CASSHRRWGQGQRTDTQYF.

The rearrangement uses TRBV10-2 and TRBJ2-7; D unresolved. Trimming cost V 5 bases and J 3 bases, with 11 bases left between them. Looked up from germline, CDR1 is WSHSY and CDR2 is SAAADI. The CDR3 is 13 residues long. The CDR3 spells CASSLGGNYEQYF. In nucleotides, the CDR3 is TGCGCCAGCAGTCTCGGCGGAAACTACGAGCAGTACTTC.

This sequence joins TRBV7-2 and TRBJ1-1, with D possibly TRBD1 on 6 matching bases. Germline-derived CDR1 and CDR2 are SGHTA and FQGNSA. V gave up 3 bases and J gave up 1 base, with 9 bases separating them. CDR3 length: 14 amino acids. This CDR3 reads CASSFRQENTEAFF. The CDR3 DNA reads TGTGCCAGCAGCTTTCGACAGGAGAACACTGAAGCTTTCTTT.

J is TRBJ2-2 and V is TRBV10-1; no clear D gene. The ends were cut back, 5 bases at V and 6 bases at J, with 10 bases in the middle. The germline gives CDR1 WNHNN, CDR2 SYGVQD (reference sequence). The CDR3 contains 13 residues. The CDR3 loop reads CASSTTLSGELFF. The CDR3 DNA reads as TGCGCCAGCAGTACGACACTTTCCGGGGAGCTGTTTTTT.

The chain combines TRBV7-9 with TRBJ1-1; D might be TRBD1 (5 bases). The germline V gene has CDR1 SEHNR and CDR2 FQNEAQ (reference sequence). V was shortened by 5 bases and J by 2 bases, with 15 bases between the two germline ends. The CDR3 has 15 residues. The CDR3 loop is CASSPSGTLNTEAFF. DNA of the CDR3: TGTGCCAGCAGCCCCTCCGGGACTCTTAACACTGAAGCTTTCTTT.

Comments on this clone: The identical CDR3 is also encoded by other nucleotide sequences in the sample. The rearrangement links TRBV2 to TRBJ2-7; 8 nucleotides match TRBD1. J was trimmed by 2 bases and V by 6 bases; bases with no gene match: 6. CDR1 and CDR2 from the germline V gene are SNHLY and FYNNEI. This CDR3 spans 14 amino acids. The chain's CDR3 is CASRGQGGPYEQYF. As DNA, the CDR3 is TGTGCCAGCAGAGGACAGGGTGGTCCCTACGAGCAGTACTTC.

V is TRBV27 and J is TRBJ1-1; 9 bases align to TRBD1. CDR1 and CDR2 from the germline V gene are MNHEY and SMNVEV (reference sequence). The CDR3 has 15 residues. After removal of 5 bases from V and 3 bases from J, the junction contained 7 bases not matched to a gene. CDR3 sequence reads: CASSPGTGRDTEAFF. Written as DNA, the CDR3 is TGTGCCAGCAGTCCTGGGACAGGGCGGGACACTGAAGCTTTCTTT.

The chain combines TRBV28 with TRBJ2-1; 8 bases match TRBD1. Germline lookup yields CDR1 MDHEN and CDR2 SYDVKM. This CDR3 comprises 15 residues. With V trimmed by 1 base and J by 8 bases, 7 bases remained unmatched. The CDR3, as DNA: TGTGCCAGCAGTTTATCCGGACAGGGCCTCGATGAGCAGTTCTTC. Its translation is CASSLSGQGLDEQFF.

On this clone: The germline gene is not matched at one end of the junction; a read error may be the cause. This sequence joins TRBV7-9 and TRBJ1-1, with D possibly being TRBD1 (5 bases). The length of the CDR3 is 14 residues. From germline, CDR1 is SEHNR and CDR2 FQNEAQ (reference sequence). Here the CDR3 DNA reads TGTGCCAGCACCTTACTGGGGCAGAACACTGAAGCTTTCTTT. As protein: CASTLLGQNTEAFF.

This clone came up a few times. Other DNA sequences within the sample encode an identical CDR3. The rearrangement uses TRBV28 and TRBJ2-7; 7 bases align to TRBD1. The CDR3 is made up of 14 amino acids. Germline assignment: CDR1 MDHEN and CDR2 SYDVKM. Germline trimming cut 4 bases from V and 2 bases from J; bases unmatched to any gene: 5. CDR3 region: CASSSGTAPYEQYF. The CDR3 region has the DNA TGTGCCAGCAGTTCCGGGACAGCCCCCTACGAGCAGTACTTC.

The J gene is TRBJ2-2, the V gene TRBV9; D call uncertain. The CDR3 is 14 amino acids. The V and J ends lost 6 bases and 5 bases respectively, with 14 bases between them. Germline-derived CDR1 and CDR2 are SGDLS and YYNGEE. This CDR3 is CASTQSLETGELFF. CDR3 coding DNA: TGTGCCAGCACCCAAAGTTTGGAGACCGGGGAGCTGTTTTTT.

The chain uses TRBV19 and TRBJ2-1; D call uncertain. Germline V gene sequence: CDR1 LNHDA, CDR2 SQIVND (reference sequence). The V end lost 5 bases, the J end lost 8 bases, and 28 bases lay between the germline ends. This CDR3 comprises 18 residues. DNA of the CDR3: TGTGCCAGTAGTGTCTCTAAGCTGGCCCATCCAGCATCCCATGAGCAGTTCTTC. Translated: CASSVSKLAHPASHEQFF.

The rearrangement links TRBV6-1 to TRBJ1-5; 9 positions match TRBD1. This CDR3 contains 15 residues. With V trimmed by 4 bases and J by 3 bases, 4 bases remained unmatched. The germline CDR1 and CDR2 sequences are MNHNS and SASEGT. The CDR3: CASSGQGVNNQPQHF. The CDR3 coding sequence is TGTGCCAGCAGTGGACAGGGGGTTAACAATCAGCCCCAGCATTTT.

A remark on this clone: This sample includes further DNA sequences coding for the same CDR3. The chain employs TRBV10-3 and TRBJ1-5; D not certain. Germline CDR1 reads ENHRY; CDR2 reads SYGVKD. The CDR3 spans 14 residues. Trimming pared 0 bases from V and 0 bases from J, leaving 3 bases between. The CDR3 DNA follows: TGTGCCATCAGTGAGTCCTATAGCAATCAGCCCCAGCATTTT. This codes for CAISESYSNQPQHF.

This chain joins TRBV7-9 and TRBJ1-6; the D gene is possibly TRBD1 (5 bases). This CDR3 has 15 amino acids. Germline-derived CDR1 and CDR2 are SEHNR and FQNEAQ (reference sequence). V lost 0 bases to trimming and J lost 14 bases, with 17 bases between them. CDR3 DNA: TGTGCCAGCAGCTTAGCGGTGAGGGACCCCAAGGCCCTCCACTTT. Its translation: CASSLAVRDPKALHF.

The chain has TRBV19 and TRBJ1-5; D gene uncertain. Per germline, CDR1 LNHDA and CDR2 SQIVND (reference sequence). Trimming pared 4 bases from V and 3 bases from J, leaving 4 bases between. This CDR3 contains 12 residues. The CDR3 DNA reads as TGTGCCAGTAGTAAAACCAATCAGCCCCAGCATTTT. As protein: CASSKTNQPQHF.